This TCR beta chain was identified during a study of blood T cell repertoires in COVID-19. TCRdb keeps only in-frame clones here, not all; method: immunoSEQ multiplex PCR. The sample consists of some 240,000 clones, 80% to 90% of them appearing once. Seattle participants joined during active infection and were tracked over time. After removal of 0 bases from V and 4 bases from J, the junction contained 21 bases not matched to a gene. CDR1 and CDR2 (germline): LGHDT, YNNKEL (reference sequence). The CDR3 length is 24 residues. The J gene is TRBJ2-6, the V gene TRBV3-1 (or the pseudogene TRBV3-2), with 13 bases that match TRBD2. Sequenced input: peripheral blood. The receptor was isolated from a woman between 65 and 79 years old with COVID-19, enrolled during active disease. CDR3 protein: CASSQDVIDRPKTSGRRGANVLTF. The DNA for the CDR3 is TGTGCCAGCAGCCAAGATGTGATAGACAGACCTAAGACTAGCGGGAGGAGGGGGGCCAACGTCCTGACTTTC.